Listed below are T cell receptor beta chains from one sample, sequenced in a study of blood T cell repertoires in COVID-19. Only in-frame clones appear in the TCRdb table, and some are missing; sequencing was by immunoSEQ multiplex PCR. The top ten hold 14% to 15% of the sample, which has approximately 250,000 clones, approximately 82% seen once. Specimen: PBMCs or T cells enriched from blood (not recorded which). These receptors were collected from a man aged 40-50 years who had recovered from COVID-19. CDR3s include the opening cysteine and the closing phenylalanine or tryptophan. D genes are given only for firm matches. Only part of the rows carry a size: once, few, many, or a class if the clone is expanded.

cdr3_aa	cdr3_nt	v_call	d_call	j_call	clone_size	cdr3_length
CASSVRNSITEAFF	TGTGCCAGTAGTGTTAGAAATTCTATCACTGAAGCTTTCTTT	TRBV19	-	TRBJ1-1	-	14
CASSLEGRKGQPQHF	TGTGCCAGCAGTCTGGAGGGAAGGAAAGGTCAGCCCCAGCATTTT	TRBV6-5	-	TRBJ1-5	once	15
CASSLYGQGGGYTF	TGTGCCAGCAGCTTATACGGACAGGGCGGCGGCTACACCTTC	TRBV11-2	TRBD1	TRBJ1-2	-	14
CATQGLAGYTF	TGTGCCACCCAGGGTCTCGCTGGCTACACCTTC	TRBV28	-	TRBJ1-2	-	11
CAISVSGMENIQYF	TGTGCCATCAGTGTTAGCGGGATGGAAAACATTCAGTACTTC	TRBV10-3	TRBD2	TRBJ2-4	few	14
CASSDRGSNEKLFF	TGTGCCAGTAGCGACAGGGGCTCTAATGAAAAACTGTTTTTT	TRBV19	TRBD1	TRBJ1-4	-	14
CASSLGPTSSTDTQYF	TGTGCCAGCAGCTTGGGTCCGACTTCTAGCACAGATACGCAGTATTTT	TRBV5-6	-	TRBJ2-3	few	16
CASSPQGVTVGYTF	TGTGCCAGCTCCCCCCAGGGCGTAACGGTTGGCTACACCTTC	TRBV18	-	TRBJ1-2	-	14
CSASQRGGIYEQYF	TGCAGTGCTAGTCAGCGTGGGGGGATCTACGAGCAGTACTTC	TRBV20-1	-	TRBJ2-7	-	14
CASSLSPGGRPTDTQYF	TGTGCCAGCAGTTTATCGCCCGGGGGGAGGCCTACAGATACGCAGTATTTT	TRBV27	TRBD2	TRBJ2-3	-	17
CASRRQYNQPQHF	TGTGCCAGCAGAAGACAGTACAATCAGCCCCAGCATTTT	TRBV6-5	-	TRBJ1-5	once	13
CASSPAGTNYGYTF	TGCGCCAGCAGCCCGGCAGGGACTAACTATGGCTACACCTTC	TRBV4-1	-	TRBJ1-2	few	14
CASSEQGGQYF	TGTGCCAGCAGTGAACAGGGGGGCCAGTACTTC	TRBV2	-	TRBJ2-5	-	11
CASSLGDRINQPQHF	TGCGCCAGCAGCTTGGGGGACAGGATCAATCAGCCCCAGCATTTT	TRBV5-1	TRBD1	TRBJ1-5	-	15
CASSILKGGGYTF	TGTGCCAGTAGTATCCTTAAAGGGGGCGGCTACACCTTC	TRBV19	TRBD1	TRBJ1-2	-	13
CASSSPGTNQPQHF	TGTGCCAGCAGTTCTCCCGGGACAAATCAGCCCCAGCATTTT	TRBV6-5	-	TRBJ1-5	-	14
CASSLRVDEQFF	TGTGCCAGCAGCTTAAGAGTAGATGAGCAGTTCTTC	TRBV7-3	-	TRBJ2-1	many	12
CASSIGQGASGYTF	TGTGCCAGTAGTATTGGACAGGGGGCCAGTGGCTACACCTTC	TRBV19	TRBD1	TRBJ1-2	-	14
CASSSPGTHWYEQYF	TGTGCCAGCAGTTCCCCTGGGACTCACTGGTACGAGCAGTACTTC	TRBV28	-	TRBJ2-7	-	15
CASSPGVQETQYF	TGTGCCAGCAGCCCCGGGGTTCAAGAGACCCAGTACTTC	TRBV5-6	-	TRBJ2-5	-	13
CASSQVRAGRASSYNEQFF	TGTGCCAGCAGCCAAGTGAGGGCGGGGAGGGCCAGCTCCTACAATGAGCAGTTCTTC	TRBV3-1/TRBV3-2	TRBD2	TRBJ2-1	-	19
CASSSLVYEQYF	TGTGCCAGCAGCTCCCTAGTCTACGAGCAGTACTTC	TRBV11-2	-	TRBJ2-7	-	12
CASSFKGNTIYF	TGTGCCAGCAGCTTTAAGGGGAACACCATATATTTT	TRBV3-1/TRBV3-2	-	TRBJ1-3	-	12
CASSQSSANEQFF	TGTGCCAGCAGCCAGTCTAGCGCCAATGAGCAGTTCTTC	TRBV3-1/TRBV3-2	-	TRBJ2-1	once	13
CASSPLGAGSYEQYF	TGTGCCAGCAGCCCCCTAGGGGCGGGATCCTACGAGCAGTACTTC	TRBV7-2	-	TRBJ2-7	many	15
CASSSGTSGVGEQYF	TGTGCCAGCAGCTCCGGGACTAGCGGGGTGGGGGAGCAGTACTTC	TRBV7-6	TRBD2	TRBJ2-7	-	15
CASSQEKRGGAEQYF	TGTGCCAGCAGCCAAGAGAAGCGGGGGGGTGCCGAGCAGTACTTC	TRBV4-2	TRBD2	TRBJ2-7	-	15
CASSQSTDTQYF	TGTGCCAGCAGCCAAAGCACAGATACGCAGTATTTT	TRBV6-5	-	TRBJ2-3	once	12
CASSQTGAEETQYF	TGTGCCAGCAGCCAAACAGGGGCCGAAGAGACCCAGTACTTC	TRBV5-8	TRBD1	TRBJ2-5	-	14
CASSHYRDTGELFF	TGTGCCAGCAGCCATTACAGGGACACCGGGGAGCTGTTTTTT	TRBV7-3	-	TRBJ2-2	-	14
CATSDATDRGQKAFF	TGTGCCACCAGTGACGCGACGGACAGGGGACAGAAAGCTTTCTTT	TRBV24-1	TRBD1	TRBJ1-1	-	15
CASSEALRGTGQPQHF	TGTGCCAGCAGTGAAGCGCTCAGAGGGACAGGTCAGCCCCAGCATTTT	TRBV2	TRBD1	TRBJ1-5	-	16
CASSQYGNSYNEQFF	TGCGCCAGCAGCCAATACGGGAACTCCTACAATGAGCAGTTCTTC	TRBV4-1	-	TRBJ2-1	-	15
CASGPTWIQGRGYTF	TGTGCTAGTGGTCCCACCTGGATACAGGGACGCGGCTACACCTTC	TRBV12-5	-	TRBJ1-2	-	15
CASTFNRGRANGEKLFF	TGTGCCAGCACCTTTAACAGGGGGCGGGCCAATGGGGAAAAACTGTTTTTT	TRBV28	TRBD1	TRBJ1-4	-	17
CASSSSRETQYF	TGTGCCAGCAGCTCCTCCCGGGAGACCCAGTACTTC	TRBV28	-	TRBJ2-5	-	12
CASSLFYPNEQFF	TGTGCCAGCAGTTTATTCTACCCCAATGAGCAGTTCTTC	TRBV27	-	TRBJ2-1	-	13
CASSRLAGLSSSYNEQFF	TGTGCCAGCTCACGACTAGCGGGTCTTTCTAGCTCCTACAATGAGCAGTTCTTC	TRBV18	TRBD2	TRBJ2-1	-	18
CSAGGTVEAFF	TGCAGTGCTGGGGGGACGGTAGAAGCTTTCTTT	TRBV20-1	-	TRBJ1-1	-	11
CASSLGTSDTQYF	TGTGCCAGCAGCTTAGGGACTTCAGATACGCAGTATTTT	TRBV7-2	-	TRBJ2-3	-	13
CASRVITPNSPLHF	TGTGCCAGCAGAGTAATCACTCCTAATTCACCCCTCCACTTT	TRBV27	-	TRBJ1-6	-	14
CASSDDSIYGYTF	TGTGCCAGTAGTGATGACAGCATATATGGCTACACCTTC	TRBV19	-	TRBJ1-2	-	13
CASSLAIPVNTGELFF	TGTGCCAGCAGCTTAGCGATCCCAGTGAACACCGGGGAGCTGTTTTTT	TRBV7-6	-	TRBJ2-2	-	16
CASRPPGQGYEQYF	TGTGCCAGCAGACCTCCGGGACAGGGCTACGAGCAGTACTTC	TRBV28	TRBD1	TRBJ2-7	few	14
CASSTGQGWDQPQHF	TGTGCCAGCAGTACGGGACAGGGATGGGATCAGCCCCAGCATTTT	TRBV2	TRBD1	TRBJ1-5	-	15
CASSVVSSGSSYNEQFF	TGTGCCAGCAGCGTAGTTTCTAGCGGGAGCTCCTACAATGAGCAGTTCTTC	TRBV9	TRBD2	TRBJ2-1	-	17
CASSLPGRGQYF	TGTGCCAGCAGCTTGCCAGGGAGGGGGCAGTACTTC	TRBV7-6	TRBD2	TRBJ2-7	few	12
CASSLLGGQPQHF	TGTGCCAGCAGTTTGTTAGGGGGTCAGCCCCAGCATTTT	TRBV28	-	TRBJ1-5	few	13
CASSNWGEVTGELFF	TGTGCCAGTAGTAACTGGGGGGAGGTCACCGGGGAGCTGTTTTTT	TRBV19	-	TRBJ2-2	-	15
CASSSGTSNYGYTF	TGTGCCAGCAGCTCAGGGACTTCTAACTATGGCTACACCTTC	TRBV7-4	-	TRBJ1-2	-	14
CASSSTRVTGEQYF	TGTGCCAGCAGTTCCACCAGGGTTACCGGCGAGCAGTACTTC	TRBV7-2	-	TRBJ2-7	once	14
CASSPYLSGGAFF	TGTGCCAGCAGCCCTTATCTATCCGGGGGAGCTTTCTTT	TRBV5-6	-	TRBJ1-1	-	13
CASSPLGTAHEQYF	TGTGCCAGCAGTCCCCTGGGGACAGCGCACGAGCAGTACTTC	TRBV6-5	TRBD1	TRBJ2-7	-	14
CASSPRQGRFHTIYF	TGTGCCAGCAGCCCTCGACAGGGGCGGTTTCACACCATATATTTT	TRBV9	TRBD1	TRBJ1-3	-	15